This T cell receptor (beta chain) was sequenced for a study of beta chain features in type 1 diabetes (dated by TCRdb to 2017 to 2018). Study-wide context: Mean age, gender distribution, total cell number and subset yield did not differ between patients and healthy donors. Across all samples, approximately 98,000,000 sorted cells were examined, and cell number per subset correlated strongly with RNA yield. Regulatory and stem cell-like memory subsets were obtained from only 8 patients and about 8 healthy donors, while naive and central memory subsets were obtained from all 30 or so donors. The study compared the TCRB repertoires of sorted circulating CD4+ T cell subsets in recently diagnosed type 1 diabetes patients with those in matched healthy donors. Overall results and qualifications from the work: At VDJ recombination sites, type 1 diabetes patients had fewer insertions and more deleted nucleotides, which implies abnormalities in thymic rearrangement. PCR might favor shorter templates, but patient and control samples were amplified and corrected together, so any skew would affect both groups equally. Because cDNA was sequenced instead of genomic DNA, highly expressing activated cells could be over-represented, though the groups showed no difference in activation or CD3 levels. Type 1 diabetes patients showed a moderate but significant shortening of TCRB CDR3 length in all four CD4+ subsets. The naive, central memory and regulatory TCRB repertoires appeared to resemble one another more closely among patients than among healthy donors. Because small numbers of individuals were included in the HLA sub-analyses, any influence of HLA type on TCRB rearrangement was left unresolved.

All of the isolated RNA was reverse transcribed with the High Capacity cDNA Reverse Transcription Kit, so expressed TCRB transcripts were sequenced. For stem cell-like memory T cell samples, survey-depth immunoSEQ sequencing was used, averaging about 1 million total reads per sample. Sorted cells were lysed in RLT buffer, and RNA was extracted using DNase-treated RNeasy Micro or Mini kits according to cell number. To prevent cross-contamination, each cell subset was processed individually, whereas patient and healthy donor samples were processed jointly. TCRB sequences were amplified from cDNA with the immunoSEQ multiplex PCR, producing 87-bp fragments spanning the CDR3 region. Sequencing of the amplicons was performed on the Illumina HiSeq platform. The study's processing was this. Synthetic template baselines were used to correct PCR bias computationally, reads within Hamming distance 2 were collapsed, and singletons that could not be merged were discarded. Reads were aligned against IMGT to assign V, D and J genes, CDR3 length and insertions or deletions at six rearrangement sites. Within each subset, clonotype counts were normalized to the number of sorted cells before true diversity and Gini coefficients were calculated with the tcR R package. The overlap coefficient, calculated on TCRB nucleotide sequences, was used to quantify repertoire sharing. Drawn from immuneACCESS, this table holds only the in-frame rearrangements with V and J called that TCRdb kept. Clones are partly lost; checked studies trace under half to an unresolved V gene and leave the rest unexplained. D and trimming were read from the DNA, whereas the V and J calls and clone size are those reported in that table. The sample profile shows around 25,000 clones; 68% of them were found once. The top ten clones comprise 0.95% to 1.3% of the sample.

On this clone itself: Which antigen it targets is not known. Per-nucleotide qualities are absent, and no much larger clonotype sits a single base away.

A single peripheral blood draw of about 120 mL on average was collected from each donor into heparinised tubes. Using a panel that included CD45RO, CCR7, CD25, CD127, CD95 and CD27, naive, central memory, regulatory and stem cell-like memory CD4+ T cells were sorted on a BD FACSAria II. Purity was above 98% for every sorted population. PBMCs were separated immediately by Lymphoprep density gradient centrifugation and were stained directly, without being cultured. So that batch effects would be minimized, each experiment stained and sorted samples in pairs, pairing one healthy donor with one patient. After removal of 1 base from V and 1 base from J, the junction retains 9 bases not matched to a gene. Counted from cysteine to phenylalanine, this CDR3 has 17 amino acids. The sequence is cut down to CDR3 DNA, 51 bases in frame from base 1. CDR1 and CDR2 were assigned from the germline V gene as SGHTA and FQGNSA.

The sequenced material came from stem cell memory CD4+ T cells from blood. The cell subset or site label here, explained by the study, means: stem cell-like memory CD4+ T cells. Here the chain combines TRBV7-2 and TRBJ2-5; TRBD1 fits 7 bases in the junction. This sequence was found in a woman in her forties with type 1 diabetes. DNA sequence: TGTGCCAGCAGCTTAGAATTTGGGTCAGGGGGCCAAGAGACCCAGTACTTC. This sequence encodes CASSLEFGSGGQETQYF. Supplemented by the reference TRBV7-2 and TRBJ2-5 proteins around the CDR3, the complete variable domain is GAGVSQSPSNKVTEKGKDVELRCDPISGHTALYWYRQSLGQGLEFLIYFQGNSAPDKSGLPSDRFSAERTGGSVSTLTIQRTQQEDSAVYLCASSLEFGSGGQETQYFGPGTRLLVL.